The 19 T cell receptor beta chains below all came from one sample that was sequenced in a study of OX40 agonist ivuxolimab in advanced cancers. The library was produced with the immunoSEQ multiplex PCR assay. TCRdb retrieved this table from immuneACCESS and kept in-frame rearrangements only. Not all clones are present; in checked studies, unresolved V genes account for under half, and no reason is known for the remainder. The sample table contains more than 45,000 clones; only one count was recorded for about 81% of them. The top ten constitute approximately 7.3% of the sample. The sequencing here drew on CD4+ or CD8+ T cells sorted from blood, taken in a trial of the OX40 agonist ivuxolimab. These receptors all come from an adult with an advanced solid tumor such as melanoma, head and neck, liver or kidney cancer.

There are a few counts of this clone. This chain connects TRBV2 to TRBJ2-2, with TRBD2 identical over 8 bases. This CDR3 spans 14 amino acids. J was trimmed by 5 bases and V by 7 bases; bases with no gene match: 6. Germline V gives CDR1 SNHLY, CDR2 FYNNEI. The CDR3 region has the DNA TGTGCCAGCACAGCGGGAGTGGGGACCGGGGAGCTGTTTTTT. Translating gives CASTAGVGTGELFF.

The chain uses TRBV6-4 and TRBJ1-6; no definite D call. Germline CDR1 and CDR2: MRHNA and SNTAGT. The length of the CDR3 is 13 residues. V lost 5 bases, J lost 7 bases, and 9 bases lay in between. Written as DNA, the CDR3 is TGTGCCAGCAGTCCGGTCGTAAATTCACCCCTCCACTTT. It translates to CASSPVVNSPLHF.

The V and J genes are TRBV5-4 and TRBJ2-5; D possibly corresponds to TRBD1 (7 bases). Germline CDR1 SGHNT, CDR2 YYREEE (reference sequence). The CDR3 totals 13 residues. V was trimmed by 7 bases and J by 5 bases, leaving 15 bases between them. The CDR3 DNA reads TGTGCCAGCCGGACAGGCCGGGGGGAGACCCAGTACTTC. Its translation is CASRTGRGETQYF.

This clone was found once. This sequence joins TRBV5-6 and TRBJ2-7; D is unresolved. The CDR3 is 14 residues long. The ends were cut back, 0 bases at V and 5 bases at J, with 12 bases in the middle. Germline values: CDR1 SGHDT, CDR2 YYEEEE. The CDR3 nucleotides read TGTGCCAGCAGCTTGGTTGGTGGGGTAAACGAGCAGTACTTC. Amino acid sequence: CASSLVGGVNEQYF.

The chain links TRBV2 to TRBJ2-1, with a weak D call TRBD2 (10 bases). Per the germline V gene, CDR1 is SNHLY and CDR2 is FYNNEI. Trimming removed 10 bases from V and 5 bases from J, with 30 bases in between. The CDR3 totals 18 residues. This chain's CDR3 is CAISRDRALAGANNEQFF. CDR3 nucleotide sequence: TGTGCCATCAGCCGGGACAGGGCGCTAGCGGGGGCGAACAATGAGCAGTTCTTC.

This chain joins TRBV5-5 and TRBJ1-1, with unresolved D. Germline V gene sequence: CDR1 SGHKS, CDR2 YYEKEE (reference sequence). V gave up 4 bases and J gave up 0 bases, with 10 bases separating them. CDR3 size: 14 residues. CDR3 protein: CASSTLGMNTEAFF. CDR3 coding DNA: TGTGCCAGCAGCACCCTGGGAATGAACACTGAAGCTTTCTTT.

The chain combines TRBV2 with TRBJ2-7; D perhaps matches TRBD1 (6 bases). CDR3 length: 13 residues. The V end lost 10 bases, the J end lost 0 bases, and 13 bases lay between the germline ends. Germline CDR1 reads SNHLY; CDR2 reads FYNNEI. CDR3 protein: CATTGALSYEQYF. The CDR3 DNA sequence: TGTGCCACGACAGGTGCCCTCTCCTACGAGCAGTACTTC.

V and J are TRBV19 and TRBJ2-2, with TRBD2 matching 7 bases. The germline CDR1 and CDR2 sequences are LNHDA and SQIVND (reference sequence). This CDR3 contains 15 residues. The J segment lost 3 bases and the V segment lost 3 bases, leaving 4 bases of the junction unmatched. The DNA of the CDR3 is TGTGCCAGTAGTATGGCTAGCGGCTACACCGGGGAGCTGTTTTTT. Its translation is CASSMASGYTGELFF.

The genes are TRBV7-8 and TRBJ2-3, with D possibly TRBD2 on 6 matching bases. The CDR3 has 16 residues. With 5 bases removed from V and 5 bases from J, the gap between germline ends came to 20 bases. In germline, CDR1 is SGHVS, CDR2 FQNEAQ. DNA for the CDR3: TGTGCCAGCAGCGGAGGGAGACTAAATATAAGAGATACGCAGTATTTT. As protein: CASSGGRLNIRDTQYF.

The gene calls are TRBV19 and TRBJ1-2; D uncertain. Germline values: CDR1 LNHDA, CDR2 SQIVND (reference sequence). CDR3 length equals 12 residues. V was pared by 2 bases and J by 4 bases, with 5 bases between. The CDR3 reads CASSIPFYGYTF. The CDR3 DNA sequence: TGTGCCAGTAGTATACCTTTCTATGGCTACACCTTC.

The rearrangement joins TRBV30 to TRBJ1-4; tentatively, D is TRBD1 (6 bases). From germline, CDR1 is GTSNPN and CDR2 SVGIG (reference sequence). The CDR3 runs to 14 residues. V was cut by 2 bases and J by 3 bases, with 10 bases left in between. CDR3 nucleotide sequence: TGTGCCTGGAGTAGGGGGTTGGCTAATGAAAAACTGTTTTTT. This codes for CAWSRGLANEKLFF.

This clone was seen once. The chain joins TRBV4-3 to TRBJ2-3; weak D call: TRBD2 (6 bases). CDR1 LGHNA and CDR2 YSLEER come from the germline V gene. V shed 2 bases and J shed 0 bases, with 9 bases lying between them. The CDR3 consists of 15 residues. CDR3 coding DNA: TGCGCCAGCAGCCAATACCTAGCGAGCACAGATACGCAGTATTTT. Protein sequence: CASSQYLASTDTQYF.

This clone was seen more than once but under ten times. The chain couples TRBV7-8 to TRBJ1-5; tentatively, D is TRBD1 (5 bases). CDR3 length: 15 amino acids. CDR1 is SGHVS and CDR2 is FQNEAQ in the germline V gene. The V end lost 0 bases, the J end lost 2 bases, and 8 bases lay between the germline ends. The CDR3, as DNA: TGTGCCAGCAGCTTAGCGTCCAGGGGCAATCAGCCCCAGCATTTT. Its translation is CASSLASRGNQPQHF. Filled out from reference TRBV7-8 and TRBJ1-5, the complete variable domain reads GAGVSQSPRYKVAKRGQDVALRCDPISGHVSLFWYQQALGQGPEFLTYFQNEAQLDKSGLPSDRFFAERPEGSVSTLKIQRTQQEDSAVYLCASSLASRGNQPQHFGDGTRLSIL.

The chain recombines TRBV6-1 with TRBJ2-2; 7 bases align to TRBD2. Germline lookup yields CDR1 MNHNS and CDR2 SASEGT. This CDR3 spans 15 amino acids. Losses at the gene ends were 5 bases for V and 3 bases for J; bases not matched to a gene: 6. The CDR3 here is CASSLTSVYTGELFF. The CDR3, as DNA: TGTGCCAGCAGTTTAACTAGCGTGTACACCGGGGAGCTGTTTTTT.

The chain has TRBV19 and TRBJ2-3; TRBD1 matches at 7 bases. CDR1 is LNHDA and CDR2 is SQIVND in the germline V gene (reference sequence). The CDR3 runs 15 residues. V trimming: 1 base; J trimming: 2 bases; junction bases outside the gene matches: 3. Written as DNA, the CDR3 is TGTGCCAGTAGTATAGCAGGGACAGCCACAGATACGCAGTATTTT. It encodes CASSIAGTATDTQYF.

This clone was recorded a few times. The chain has TRBV9 and TRBJ2-7; D is perhaps TRBD1 (5 bases). From germline, CDR1 is SGDLS and CDR2 YYNGEE. V lost 0 bases and J lost 0, with 7 bases in between. This CDR3 spans 14 amino acids. For the CDR3, the DNA is TGTGCCAGCAGCGTAGGGACAATCTCCTACGAGCAGTACTTC. Translating gives CASSVGTISYEQYF.

V and J are TRBV11-2 and TRBJ2-1; 7 nucleotides line up with TRBD1. The CDR3 covers 16 residues. V lost 4 bases and J lost 1; bases outside the gene matches: 7. CDR1 SGHAT and CDR2 FQNNGV come from the germline V gene. Written as DNA, the CDR3 is TGTGCCAGCAGCTCGGACAGGAGAGGGTCCTACAATGAGCAGTTCTTC. Amino acid sequence: CASSSDRRGSYNEQFF.

The CDR3, as DNA: TGTGCCAGTAGTATAGCGGAGGACAGCCGAAGTTATAAAGAGACCCAGTACTTC. Translated, it gives CASSIAEDSRSYKETQYF. This rearrangement joins TRBV19 to TRBJ2-5; tentatively, D is TRBD1 (6 bases). Germline CDR1 reads LNHDA; CDR2 reads SQIVND (reference sequence). CDR3 length: 18 amino acids. V shed 1 base and J shed 3 bases, with 21 bases lying between them.

This rearrangement joins TRBV6-5 to TRBJ1-1; 9 bases map to TRBD1. The J segment lost 6 bases and the V segment lost 1 base, leaving 6 bases of the junction unmatched. Germline V gives CDR1 MNHEY, CDR2 SVGAGI. This CDR3 comprises 15 residues. CDR3: CASSYFPGQGAEAFF. The CDR3 bases are TGTGCCAGCAGTTACTTCCCGGGACAGGGCGCTGAAGCTTTCTTT.